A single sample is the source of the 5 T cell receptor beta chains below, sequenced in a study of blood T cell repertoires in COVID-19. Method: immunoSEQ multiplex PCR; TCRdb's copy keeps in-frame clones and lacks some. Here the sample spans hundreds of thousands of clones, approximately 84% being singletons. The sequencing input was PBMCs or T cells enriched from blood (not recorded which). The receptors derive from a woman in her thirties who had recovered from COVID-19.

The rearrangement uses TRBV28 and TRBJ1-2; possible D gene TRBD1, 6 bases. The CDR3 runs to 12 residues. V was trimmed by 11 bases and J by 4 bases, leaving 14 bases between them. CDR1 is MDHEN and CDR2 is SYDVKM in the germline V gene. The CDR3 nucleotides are TGTGCCGGGGGCGGTTGGTCCTATGGCTACACCTTC. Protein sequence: CAGGGWSYGYTF.

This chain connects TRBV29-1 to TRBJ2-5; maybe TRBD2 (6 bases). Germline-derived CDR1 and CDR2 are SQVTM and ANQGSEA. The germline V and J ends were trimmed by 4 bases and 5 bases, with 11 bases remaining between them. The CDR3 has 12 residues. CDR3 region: CSVVSGGETQYF. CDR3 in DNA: TGCAGCGTTGTTAGCGGAGGGGAGACCCAGTACTTC.

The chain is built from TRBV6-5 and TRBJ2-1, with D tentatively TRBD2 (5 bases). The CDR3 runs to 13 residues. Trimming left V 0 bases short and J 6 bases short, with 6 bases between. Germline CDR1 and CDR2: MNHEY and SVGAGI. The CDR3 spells CASSYSAGNEQFF. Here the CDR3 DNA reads TGTGCCAGCAGTTACTCGGCGGGCAATGAGCAGTTCTTC.

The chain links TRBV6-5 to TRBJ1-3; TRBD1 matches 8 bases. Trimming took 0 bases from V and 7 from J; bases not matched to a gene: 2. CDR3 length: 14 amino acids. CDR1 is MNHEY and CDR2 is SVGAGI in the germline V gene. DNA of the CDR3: TGTGCCAGCAGTTACTCGGACAGGGAGAACACCATATATTTT. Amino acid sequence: CASSYSDRENTIYF.

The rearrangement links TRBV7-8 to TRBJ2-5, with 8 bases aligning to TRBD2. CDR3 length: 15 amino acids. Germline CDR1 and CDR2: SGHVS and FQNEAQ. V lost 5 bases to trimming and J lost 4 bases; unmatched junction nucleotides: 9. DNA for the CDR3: TGTGCCAGCAGCGTAGGGGGACTAGGGGCAGAGACCCAGTACTTC. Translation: CASSVGGLGAETQYF. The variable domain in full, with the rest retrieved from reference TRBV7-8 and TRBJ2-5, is GAGVSQSPRYKVAKRGQDVALRCDPISGHVSLFWYQQALGQGPEFLTYFQNEAQLDKSGLPSDRFFAERPEGSVSTLKIQRTQQEDSAVYLCASSVGGLGAETQYFGPGTRLLVL.